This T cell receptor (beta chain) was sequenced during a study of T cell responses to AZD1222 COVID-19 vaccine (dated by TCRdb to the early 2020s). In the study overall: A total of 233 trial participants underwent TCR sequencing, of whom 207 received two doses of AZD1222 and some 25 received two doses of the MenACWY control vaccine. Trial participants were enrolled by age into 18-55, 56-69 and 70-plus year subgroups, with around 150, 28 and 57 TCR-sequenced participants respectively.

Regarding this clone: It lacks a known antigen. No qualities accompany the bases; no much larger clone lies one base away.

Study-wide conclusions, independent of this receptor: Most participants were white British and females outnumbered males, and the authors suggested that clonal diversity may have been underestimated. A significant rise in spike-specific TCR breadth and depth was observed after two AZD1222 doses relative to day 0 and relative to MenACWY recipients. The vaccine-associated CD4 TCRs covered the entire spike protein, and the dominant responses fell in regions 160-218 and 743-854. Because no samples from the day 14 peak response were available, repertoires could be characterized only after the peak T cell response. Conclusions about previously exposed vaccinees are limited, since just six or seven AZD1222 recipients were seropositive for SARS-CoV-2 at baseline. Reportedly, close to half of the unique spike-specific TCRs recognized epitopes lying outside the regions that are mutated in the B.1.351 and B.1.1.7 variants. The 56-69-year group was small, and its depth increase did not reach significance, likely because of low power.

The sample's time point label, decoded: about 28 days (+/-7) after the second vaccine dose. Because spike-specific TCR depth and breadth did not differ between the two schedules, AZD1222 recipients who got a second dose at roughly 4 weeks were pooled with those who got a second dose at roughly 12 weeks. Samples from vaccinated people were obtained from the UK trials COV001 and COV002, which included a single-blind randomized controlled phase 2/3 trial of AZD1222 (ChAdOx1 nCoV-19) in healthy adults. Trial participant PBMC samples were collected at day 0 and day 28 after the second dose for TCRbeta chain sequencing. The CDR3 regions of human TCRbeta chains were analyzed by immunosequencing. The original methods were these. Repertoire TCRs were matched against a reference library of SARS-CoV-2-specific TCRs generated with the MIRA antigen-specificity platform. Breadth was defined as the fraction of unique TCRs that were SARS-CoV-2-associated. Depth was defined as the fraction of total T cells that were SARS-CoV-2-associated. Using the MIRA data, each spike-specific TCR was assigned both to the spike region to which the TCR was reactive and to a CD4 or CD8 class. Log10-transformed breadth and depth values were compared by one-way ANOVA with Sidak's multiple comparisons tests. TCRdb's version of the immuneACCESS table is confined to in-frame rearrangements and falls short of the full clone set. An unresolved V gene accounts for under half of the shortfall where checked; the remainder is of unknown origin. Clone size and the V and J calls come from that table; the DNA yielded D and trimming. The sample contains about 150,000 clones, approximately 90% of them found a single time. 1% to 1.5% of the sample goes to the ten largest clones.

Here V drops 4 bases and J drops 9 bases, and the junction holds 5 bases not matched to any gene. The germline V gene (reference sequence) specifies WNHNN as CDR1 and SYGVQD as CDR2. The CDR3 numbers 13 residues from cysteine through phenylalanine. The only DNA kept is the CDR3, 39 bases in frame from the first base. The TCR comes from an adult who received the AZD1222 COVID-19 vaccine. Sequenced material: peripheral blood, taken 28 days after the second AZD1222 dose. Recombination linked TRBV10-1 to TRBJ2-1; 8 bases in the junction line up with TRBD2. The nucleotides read TGCGCCAGCAGTGCGGGACTAGGCCCTGAGCAGTTCTTC. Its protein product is CASSAGLGPEQFF.